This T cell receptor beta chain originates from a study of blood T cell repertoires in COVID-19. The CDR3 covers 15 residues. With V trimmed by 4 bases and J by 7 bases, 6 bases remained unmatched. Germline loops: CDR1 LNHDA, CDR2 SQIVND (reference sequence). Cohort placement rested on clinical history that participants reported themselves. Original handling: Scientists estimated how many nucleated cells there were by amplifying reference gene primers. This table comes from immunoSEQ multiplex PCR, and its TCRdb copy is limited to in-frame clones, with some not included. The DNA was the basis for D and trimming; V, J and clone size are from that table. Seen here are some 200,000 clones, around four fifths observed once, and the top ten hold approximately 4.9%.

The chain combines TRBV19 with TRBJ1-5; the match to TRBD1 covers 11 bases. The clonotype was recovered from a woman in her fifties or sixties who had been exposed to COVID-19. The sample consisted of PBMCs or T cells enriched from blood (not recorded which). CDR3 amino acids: CASSTGTGGGQPQHF. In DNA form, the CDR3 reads TGTGCCAGTAGTACAGGGACAGGGGGGGGCCAGCCCCAGCATTTT.